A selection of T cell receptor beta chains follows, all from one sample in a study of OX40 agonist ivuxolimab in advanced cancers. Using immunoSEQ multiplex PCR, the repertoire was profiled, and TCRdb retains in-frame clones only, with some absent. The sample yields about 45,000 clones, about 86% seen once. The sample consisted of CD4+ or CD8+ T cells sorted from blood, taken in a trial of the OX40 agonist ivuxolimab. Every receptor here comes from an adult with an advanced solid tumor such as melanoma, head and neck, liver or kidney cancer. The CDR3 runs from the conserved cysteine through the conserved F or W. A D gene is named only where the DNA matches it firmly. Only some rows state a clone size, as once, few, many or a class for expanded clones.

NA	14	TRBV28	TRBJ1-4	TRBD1	CASSFPTGREKLFF	TGTGCCAGCAGTTTCCCGACAGGGAGGGAAAAACTGTTTTTT
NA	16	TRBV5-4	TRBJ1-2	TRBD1	CASSPTGANGHYGYTF	TGTGCCAGCAGCCCGACAGGGGCCAACGGTCACTATGGCTACACCTTC
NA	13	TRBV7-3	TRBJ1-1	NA	CASSLRSNTEAFF	TGTGCCAGCAGCTTACGGTCGAACACTGAAGCTTTCTTT
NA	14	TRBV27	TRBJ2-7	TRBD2	CASSPRTSGGTRYF	TGTGCCAGCAGTCCGCGGACTAGCGGGGGGACCCGCTACTTC
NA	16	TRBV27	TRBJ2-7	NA	CASSLSAGSYRYEQYF	TGTGCCAGCAGTTTATCGGCAGGGTCTTATCGCTACGAGCAGTACTTC
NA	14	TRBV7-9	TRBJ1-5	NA	CASSLTSSNQPQHF	TGTGCCAGCAGCTTAACCAGTAGCAATCAGCCCCAGCATTTT
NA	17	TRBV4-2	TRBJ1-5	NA	CASSQEDQGSRNQPQHF	TGTGCCAGCAGCCAAGAAGATCAGGGGAGTAGGAATCAGCCCCAGCATTTT
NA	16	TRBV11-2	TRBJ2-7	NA	CASSPSNRRISYEQYF	TGTGCCAGCAGCCCTAGCAACAGACGCATTAGCTACGAGCAGTACTTC
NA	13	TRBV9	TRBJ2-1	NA	CASSGERRNEQFF	TGTGCCAGCAGCGGTGAAAGGAGGAATGAGCAGTTCTTC
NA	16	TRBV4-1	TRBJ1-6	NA	CASSPRLGSHNSPLHF	TGCGCCAGCAGCCCCCGGTTGGGCTCCCATAATTCACCCCTCCACTTT
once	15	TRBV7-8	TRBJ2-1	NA	CASSLVQGSYNEQFF	TGTGCCAGCAGCTTAGTCCAGGGATCCTACAATGAGCAGTTCTTC
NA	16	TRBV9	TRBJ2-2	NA	CASSVMTGKNTGELFF	TGTGCCAGCAGCGTAATGACGGGAAAGAACACCGGGGAGCTGTTTTTT
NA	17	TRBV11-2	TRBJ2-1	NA	CASSLGVRDLTYNEQFF	TGTGCCAGCAGCTTAGGGGTGCGGGACCTAACCTACAATGAGCAGTTCTTC
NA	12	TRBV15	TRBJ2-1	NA	CATSKTGRWQFF	TGTGCCACCAGCAAGACGGGGCGTTGGCAGTTCTTC
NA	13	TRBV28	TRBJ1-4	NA	CASSLTGNEKLFF	TGTGCCAGCAGTTTAACGGGTAATGAAAAACTGTTTTTT
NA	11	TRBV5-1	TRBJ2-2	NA	CASSFGGELFF	TGCGCCAGCAGTTTTGGCGGGGAGCTGTTTTTT
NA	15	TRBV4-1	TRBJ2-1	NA	CASSREVGAYNEQFF	TGCGCCAGCAGCCGCGAGGTAGGTGCCTACAATGAGCAGTTCTTC